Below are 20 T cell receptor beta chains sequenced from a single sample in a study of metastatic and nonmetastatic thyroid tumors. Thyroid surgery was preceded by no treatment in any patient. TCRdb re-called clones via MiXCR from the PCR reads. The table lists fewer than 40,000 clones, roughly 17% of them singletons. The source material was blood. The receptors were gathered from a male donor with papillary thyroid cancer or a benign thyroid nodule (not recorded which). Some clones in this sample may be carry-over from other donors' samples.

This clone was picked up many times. The CDR3 nucleotides are TGTGCCACCGGGATGGAGAATGAGCAGTTCTTC. It is translated as CATGMENEQFF. V gene TRBV24-1 combines with J gene TRBJ2-1; D is uncertain. Deletions cut 9 bases from V and 7 bases from J, with 9 bases between. Germline V gene data show CDR1 as KGHDR and CDR2 as SFDVKD. The length of the CDR3 is 11 residues.

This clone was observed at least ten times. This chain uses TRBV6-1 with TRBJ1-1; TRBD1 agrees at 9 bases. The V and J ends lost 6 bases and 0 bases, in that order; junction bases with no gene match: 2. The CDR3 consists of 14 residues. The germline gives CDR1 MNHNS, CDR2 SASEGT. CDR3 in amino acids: CASRNRGLNTEAFF. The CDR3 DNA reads TGTGCCAGCAGAAACAGGGGGCTGAACACTGAAGCTTTCTTT.

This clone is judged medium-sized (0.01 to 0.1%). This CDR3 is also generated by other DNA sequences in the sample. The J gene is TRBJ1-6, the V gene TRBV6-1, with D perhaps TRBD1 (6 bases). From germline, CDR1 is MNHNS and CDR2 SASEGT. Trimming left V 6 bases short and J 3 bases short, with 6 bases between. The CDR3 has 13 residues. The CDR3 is CASRDSYNSPLHF. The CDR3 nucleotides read TGTGCCAGCAGGGACAGCTATAATTCACCCCTCCACTTT.

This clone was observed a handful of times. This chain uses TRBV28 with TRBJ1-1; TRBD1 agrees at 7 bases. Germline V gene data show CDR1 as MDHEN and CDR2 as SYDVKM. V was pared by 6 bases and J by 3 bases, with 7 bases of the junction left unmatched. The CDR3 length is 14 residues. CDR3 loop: CASSVTGADTEAFF. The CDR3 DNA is TGTGCCAGCAGCGTAACAGGGGCGGACACTGAAGCTTTCTTT. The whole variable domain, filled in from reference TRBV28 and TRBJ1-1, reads DVKVTQSSRYLVKRTGEKVFLECVQDMDHENMFWYRQDPGLGLRLIYFSYDVKMKEKGDIPEGYSVSREKKERFSLILESASTNQTSMYLCASSVTGADTEAFFGQGTRLTVV.

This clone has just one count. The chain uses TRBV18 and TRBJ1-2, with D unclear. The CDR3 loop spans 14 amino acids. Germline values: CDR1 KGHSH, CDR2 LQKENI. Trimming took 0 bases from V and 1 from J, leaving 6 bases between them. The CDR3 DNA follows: TGTGCCAGCTCACCACCGGGGAATAACTATGGCTACACCTTC. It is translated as CASSPPGNNYGYTF. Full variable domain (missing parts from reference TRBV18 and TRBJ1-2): NAGVMQNPRHLVRRRGQEARLRCSPMKGHSHVYWYRQLPEEGLKFMVYLQKENIIDESGMPKERFSAEFPKEGPSILRIQQVVRGDSAAYFCASSPPGNNYGYTFGSGTRLTVV.

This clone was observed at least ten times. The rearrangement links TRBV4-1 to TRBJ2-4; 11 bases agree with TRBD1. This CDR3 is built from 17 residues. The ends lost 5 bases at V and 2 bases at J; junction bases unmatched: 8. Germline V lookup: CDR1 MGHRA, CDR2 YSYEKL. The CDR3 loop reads CASSYRTGGDSKNIQYF. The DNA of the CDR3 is TGCGCCAGCAGCTATAGGACAGGGGGCGACTCCAAAAACATTCAGTACTTC.

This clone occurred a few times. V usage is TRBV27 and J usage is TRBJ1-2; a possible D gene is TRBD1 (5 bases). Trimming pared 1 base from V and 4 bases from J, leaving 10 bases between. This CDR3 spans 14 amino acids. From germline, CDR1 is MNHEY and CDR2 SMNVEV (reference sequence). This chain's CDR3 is CASSLFPGSYGYTF. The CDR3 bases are TGTGCCAGCAGTTTATTTCCAGGGAGCTATGGCTACACCTTC.

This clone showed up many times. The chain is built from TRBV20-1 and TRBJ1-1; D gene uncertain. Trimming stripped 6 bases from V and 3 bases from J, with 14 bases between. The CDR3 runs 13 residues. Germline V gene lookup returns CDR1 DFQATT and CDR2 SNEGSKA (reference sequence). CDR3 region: CSASAGRDTEAFF. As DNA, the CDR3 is TGCAGTGCCTCTGCCGGGAGAGACACTGAAGCTTTCTTT.

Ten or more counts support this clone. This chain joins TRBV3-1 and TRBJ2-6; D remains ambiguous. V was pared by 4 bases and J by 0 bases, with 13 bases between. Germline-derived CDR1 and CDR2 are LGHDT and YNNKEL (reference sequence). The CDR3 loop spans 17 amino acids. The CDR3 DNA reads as TGTGCCAGCAGCCCCAAAGGGAAGAGCTCTGGGGCCAACGTCCTGACTTTC. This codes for CASSPKGKSSGANVLTF.

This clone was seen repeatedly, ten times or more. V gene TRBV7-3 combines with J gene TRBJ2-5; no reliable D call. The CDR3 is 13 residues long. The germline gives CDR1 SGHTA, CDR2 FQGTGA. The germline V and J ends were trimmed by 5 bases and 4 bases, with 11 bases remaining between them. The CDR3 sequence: CASSLWGGETQYF. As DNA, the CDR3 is TGTGCCAGCAGCCTCTGGGGTGGAGAGACCCAGTACTTC.

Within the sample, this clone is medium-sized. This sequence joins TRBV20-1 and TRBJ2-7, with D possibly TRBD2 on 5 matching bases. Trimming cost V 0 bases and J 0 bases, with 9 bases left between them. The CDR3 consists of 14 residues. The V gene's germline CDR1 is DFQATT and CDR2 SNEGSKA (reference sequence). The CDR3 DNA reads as TGCAGTGCTAGAGATAGGCGGGCCTCCTACGAGCAGTACTTC. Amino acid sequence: CSARDRRASYEQYF.

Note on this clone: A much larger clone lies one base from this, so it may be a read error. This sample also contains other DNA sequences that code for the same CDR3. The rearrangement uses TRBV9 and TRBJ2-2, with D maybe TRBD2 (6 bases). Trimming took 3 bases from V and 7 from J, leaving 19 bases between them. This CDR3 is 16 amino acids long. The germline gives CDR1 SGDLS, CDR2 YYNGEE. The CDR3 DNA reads TGTGCCAGCAGCGAACCGGGACTGGGGACCGACGGGGAGCTGTTTTTT. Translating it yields CASSEPGLGTDGELFF. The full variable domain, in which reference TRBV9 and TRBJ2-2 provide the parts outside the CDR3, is DSGVTQTPKHLITATGQRVTLRCSPRSGDLSVYWYQQSLDQGLQFLIQYYNGEERAKGNILERFSAQQFPDLHSELNLSSLELGDSALYFCASSEPGLGTDGELFFGEGSRLTVL.

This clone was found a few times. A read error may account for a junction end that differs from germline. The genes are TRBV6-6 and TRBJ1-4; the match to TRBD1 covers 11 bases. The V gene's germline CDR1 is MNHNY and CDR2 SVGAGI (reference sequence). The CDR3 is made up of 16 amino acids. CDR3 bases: TGTGCCAGCATTTACTCTGCCGGGACAGGGGGTGAAAAACTGTTTTTT. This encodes CASIYSAGTGGEKLFF.

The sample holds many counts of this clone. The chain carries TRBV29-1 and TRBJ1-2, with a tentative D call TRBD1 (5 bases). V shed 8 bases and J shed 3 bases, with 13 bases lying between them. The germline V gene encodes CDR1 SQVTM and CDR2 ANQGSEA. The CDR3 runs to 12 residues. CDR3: CSLRDSYYGYTF. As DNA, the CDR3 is TGCAGCCTACGAGACAGCTACTATGGCTACACCTTC.

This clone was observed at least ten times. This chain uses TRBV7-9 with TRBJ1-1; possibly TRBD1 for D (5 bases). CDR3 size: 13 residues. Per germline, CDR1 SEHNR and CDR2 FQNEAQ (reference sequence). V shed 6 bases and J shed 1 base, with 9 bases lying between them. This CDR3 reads CASRYTGNTEAFF. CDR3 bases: TGTGCCAGCAGGTACACAGGGAACACTGAAGCTTTCTTT.

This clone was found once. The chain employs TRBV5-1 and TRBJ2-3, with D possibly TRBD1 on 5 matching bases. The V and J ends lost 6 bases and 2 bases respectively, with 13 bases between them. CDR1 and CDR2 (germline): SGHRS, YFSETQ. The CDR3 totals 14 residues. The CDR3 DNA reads TGCGCCAGCAAGAGGCCAGGGTACACAGATACGCAGTATTTT. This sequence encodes CASKRPGYTDTQYF.

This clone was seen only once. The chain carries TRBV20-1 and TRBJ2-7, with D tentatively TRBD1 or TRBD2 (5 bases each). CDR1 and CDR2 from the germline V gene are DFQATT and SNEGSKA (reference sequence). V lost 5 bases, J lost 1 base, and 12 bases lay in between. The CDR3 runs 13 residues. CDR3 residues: CSAYSGLSYEQYF. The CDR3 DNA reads TGCAGTGCTTACTCGGGGCTTTCCTACGAGCAGTACTTC.

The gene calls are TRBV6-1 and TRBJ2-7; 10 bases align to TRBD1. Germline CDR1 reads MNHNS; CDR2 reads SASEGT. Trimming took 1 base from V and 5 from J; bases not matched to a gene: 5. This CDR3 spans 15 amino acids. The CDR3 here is CASSEGTGGGHEQYF. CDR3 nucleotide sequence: TGTGCCAGCAGTGAAGGGACAGGGGGTGGCCACGAGCAGTACTTC.

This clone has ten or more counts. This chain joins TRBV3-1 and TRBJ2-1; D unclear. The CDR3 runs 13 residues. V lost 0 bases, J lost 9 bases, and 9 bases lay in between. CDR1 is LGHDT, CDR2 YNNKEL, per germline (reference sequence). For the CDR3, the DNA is TGTGCCAGCAGCCAAGATATAGCTGGTGAGCAGTTCTTC. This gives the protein CASSQDIAGEQFF.

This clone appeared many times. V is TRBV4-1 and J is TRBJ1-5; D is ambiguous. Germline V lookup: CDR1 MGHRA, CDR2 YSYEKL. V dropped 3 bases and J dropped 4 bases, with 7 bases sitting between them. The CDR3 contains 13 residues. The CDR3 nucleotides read TGCGCCAGCAGCCAGGGATTTAATCAGCCCCAGCATTTT. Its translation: CASSQGFNQPQHF.